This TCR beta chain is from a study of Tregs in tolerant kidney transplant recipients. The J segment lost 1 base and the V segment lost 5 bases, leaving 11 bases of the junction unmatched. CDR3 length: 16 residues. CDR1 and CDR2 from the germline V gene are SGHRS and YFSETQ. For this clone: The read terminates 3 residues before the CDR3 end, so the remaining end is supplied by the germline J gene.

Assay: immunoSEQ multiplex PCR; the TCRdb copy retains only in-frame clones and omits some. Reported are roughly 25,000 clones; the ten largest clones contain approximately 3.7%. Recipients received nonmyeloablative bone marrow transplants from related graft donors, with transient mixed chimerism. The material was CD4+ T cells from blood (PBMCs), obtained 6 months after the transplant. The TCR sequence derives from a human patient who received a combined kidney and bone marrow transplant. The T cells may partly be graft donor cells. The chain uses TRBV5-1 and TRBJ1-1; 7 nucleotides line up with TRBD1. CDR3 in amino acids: CASSSQGVGPNTEAFF. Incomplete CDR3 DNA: TGCGCCAGCAGTTCCCAGGGGGTAGGTCCGAACACTGAA.